Here is one T cell receptor (beta chain) with its context. Its target is unknown. This sample is part of a study of blood T cell dynamics during melanoma immunotherapy. Study findings and constraints: Disease-control patients' PBMC repertoires became either more clonal or more diverse at W3. The study could not tell melanoma-specific clones from general immune activation.

Trimming removed 6 bases from V and 0 bases from J, with 14 bases in between. In germline, CDR1 is LNHDA, CDR2 SQIVND (reference sequence). CDR3 length: 15 amino acids. Method: immunoSEQ multiplex PCR; TCRdb's copy keeps in-frame clones and lacks some. The sample lists some 10,000 clones; over 75% were seen once. Indicated time point: week 3, after first cycle of checkpoint inhibitor. Samples come from before therapy and from week 3 after the first blockade cycle. Sequencing used blood, obtained from a patient treated with checkpoint blockade. The gene calls are TRBV19 and TRBJ1-2, with D possibly matching TRBD1 (5 bases). The TCR sequence derives from a human donor with melanoma. The CDR3 is CASSLGRIANYGYTF. In DNA, the CDR3 is TGTGCCAGTAGCCTGGGACGGATAGCTAACTATGGCTACACCTTC.